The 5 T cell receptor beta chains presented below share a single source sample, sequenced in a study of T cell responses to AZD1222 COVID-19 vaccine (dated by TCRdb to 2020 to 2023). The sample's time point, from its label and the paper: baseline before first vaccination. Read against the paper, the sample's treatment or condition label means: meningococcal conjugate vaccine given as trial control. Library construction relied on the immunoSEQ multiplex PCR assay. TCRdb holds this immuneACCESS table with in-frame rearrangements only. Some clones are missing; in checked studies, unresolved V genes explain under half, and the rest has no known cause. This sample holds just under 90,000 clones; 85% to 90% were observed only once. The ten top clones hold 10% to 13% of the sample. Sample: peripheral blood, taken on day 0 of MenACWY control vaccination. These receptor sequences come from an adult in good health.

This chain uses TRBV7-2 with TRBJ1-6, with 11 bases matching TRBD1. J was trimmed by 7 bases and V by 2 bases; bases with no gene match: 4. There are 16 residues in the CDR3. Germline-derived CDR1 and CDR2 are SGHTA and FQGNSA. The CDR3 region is CASSLPGTGGNSPLHF. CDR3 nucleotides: TGTGCCAGCAGCTTACCGGGGACAGGGGGAAATTCACCCCTCCACTTT.

This CDR3 reads CATSPREGARGRNEQFF. The CDR3 nucleotides are TGTGCCACCAGTCCCCGGGAGGGGGCTCGAGGTCGCAATGAGCAGTTCTTC. V and J are TRBV24-1 and TRBJ2-1, with D maybe TRBD2 (8 bases). Germline CDR1 and CDR2: KGHDR and SFDVKD. The CDR3 totals 17 residues. V was trimmed by 6 bases and J by 6 bases, leaving 23 bases between them.

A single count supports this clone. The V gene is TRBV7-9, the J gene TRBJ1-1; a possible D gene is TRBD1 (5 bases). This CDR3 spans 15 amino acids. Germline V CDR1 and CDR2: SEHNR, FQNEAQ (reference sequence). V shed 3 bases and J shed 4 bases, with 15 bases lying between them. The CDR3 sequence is CASSLSGGKITEAFF. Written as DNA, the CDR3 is TGTGCCAGCAGCTTGTCCGGGGGGAAGATCACTGAAGCTTTCTTT. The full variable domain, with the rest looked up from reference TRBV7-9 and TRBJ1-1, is DTGVSQNPRHKITKRGQNVTFRCDPISEHNRLYWYRQTLGQGPEFLTYFQNEAQLEKSRLLSDRFSAERPKGSFSTLEIQRTEQGDSAMYLCASSLSGGKITEAFFGQGTRLTVV.

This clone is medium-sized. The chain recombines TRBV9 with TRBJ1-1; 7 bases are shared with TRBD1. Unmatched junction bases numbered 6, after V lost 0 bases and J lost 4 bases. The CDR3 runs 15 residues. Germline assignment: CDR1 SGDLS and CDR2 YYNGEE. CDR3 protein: CASSVAGQAFTEAFF. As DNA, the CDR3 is TGTGCCAGCAGCGTAGCTGGACAGGCCTTCACTGAAGCTTTCTTT.

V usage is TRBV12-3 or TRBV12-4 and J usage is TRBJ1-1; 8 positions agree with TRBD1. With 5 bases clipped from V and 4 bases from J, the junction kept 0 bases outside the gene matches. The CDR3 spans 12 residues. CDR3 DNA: TGTGCCAGCAGTGGGACAGGCACTGAAGCTTTCTTT. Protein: CASSGTGTEAFF.